A selection of T cell receptor beta chains follows, all from one sample in a study of blood T cells in healthy people across ages. TCRdb processed the 5' RACE reads anew with MiXCR; each CDR3 protein has one entry. The sample holds roughly 1.4 million distinct CDR3 sequences, approximately 60% seen once. The sample taken for sequencing was blood. These receptors came from a young man in good health. CDR3s include the opening cysteine and the closing phenylalanine or tryptophan. A D gene is named only where the DNA matches it firmly. For some rows the clone size is stated as once, few or many, or as a class when expanded; others skip it.

clone_size: NA
d_call: NA
j_call: TRBJ2-1
v_call: TRBV20-1
cdr3_nt: TGCAGTGCCCTGGAGGGCCGGGTTGATGAGCAGTTCTTC
cdr3_aa: CSALEGRVDEQFF

clone_size: NA
d_call: TRBD2
j_call: TRBJ2-2
v_call: TRBV20-1
cdr3_nt: TGCAGTGCTAGGGAGGGACTAGCGGGACCGAACACCGGGGAGTTGTTTTTT
cdr3_aa: CSAREGLAGPNTGELFF

clone_size: few
d_call: TRBD2
j_call: TRBJ2-1
v_call: TRBV7-8
cdr3_nt: TGTGCCAGCAGTTCAAGAGCGGGAGTAGACAATGAGCAGTTCTTC
cdr3_aa: CASSSRAGVDNEQFF

clone_size: NA
d_call: NA
j_call: TRBJ2-5
v_call: TRBV12-3/TRBV12-4
cdr3_nt: TGTGCCAGCAGTGTAGAAGGGCGTGGAGAGACCCAGTACTTC
cdr3_aa: CASSVEGRGETQYF

clone_size: NA
d_call: NA
j_call: TRBJ2-3
v_call: TRBV6-1
cdr3_nt: TGTGCCAGCCGATTAAGGGGTTCGAGCACAGATACGCAGTATTTT
cdr3_aa: CASRLRGSSTDTQYF

clone_size: NA
d_call: TRBD2
j_call: TRBJ2-7
v_call: TRBV29-1
cdr3_nt: TGCAGCGCCGAGGGCGGGGGGACCTCCTACGAGCAGTACTTC
cdr3_aa: CSAEGGGTSYEQYF

clone_size: NA
d_call: NA
j_call: TRBJ1-6
v_call: TRBV6-6
cdr3_nt: TGTGCCAGCAGTTACGAAGACACTACACCCCTCCACTTT
cdr3_aa: CASSYEDTTPLHF

clone_size: few
d_call: TRBD2
j_call: TRBJ2-3
v_call: TRBV7-2
cdr3_nt: TGTGCCAGCAGCTATAGCGGGAGGGAAGGAGATACGCAGTATTTT
cdr3_aa: CASSYSGREGDTQYF

clone_size: once
d_call: TRBD1
j_call: TRBJ2-5
v_call: TRBV15
cdr3_nt: TGTGCCACCAGCAGAGGGAGACAGGGGCAAGAGACCCAGTACTTC
cdr3_aa: CATSRGRQGQETQYF

clone_size: NA
d_call: TRBD1
j_call: TRBJ2-1
v_call: TRBV4-1
cdr3_nt: TGCGCCAGCAGCCAACCGGGACAGGGAAGCTCCTACAATGAGCAGTTCTTC
cdr3_aa: CASSQPGQGSSYNEQFF

clone_size: NA
d_call: TRBD1
j_call: TRBJ1-2
v_call: TRBV6-5
cdr3_nt: TGTGCCAGCAGTTATTCGGGACAGGATGGCTACACCTTC
cdr3_aa: CASSYSGQDGYTF

clone_size: NA
d_call: NA
j_call: TRBJ2-1
v_call: TRBV3-1
cdr3_nt: TGTGCCAGCAGCCAAGATGGAACGACATGGGATTTTGAGCAGTTCTTC
cdr3_aa: CASSQDGTTWDFEQFF

clone_size: few
d_call: NA
j_call: TRBJ2-7
v_call: TRBV7-9
cdr3_nt: TGTGCCAGCAGCCTGACGGTCCGGGCCTACGAGCAGTACTTC
cdr3_aa: CASSLTVRAYEQYF

clone_size: NA
d_call: NA
j_call: TRBJ2-1
v_call: TRBV5-1
cdr3_nt: TGCGCCAGCAGCGATTTTGGGGGAGTGATTGAGCAGTTCTTC
cdr3_aa: CASSDFGGVIEQFF

clone_size: few
d_call: NA
j_call: TRBJ1-4
v_call: TRBV7-9
cdr3_nt: TGTGCCAGCAGCTTAGCGCGGGCGACAGTAGTTGTCGCTAATGAAAAACTGTTTTTT
cdr3_aa: CASSLARATVVVANEKLFF

clone_size: few
d_call: NA
j_call: TRBJ2-7
v_call: TRBV18
cdr3_nt: TGTGCCAGCTCTCTCCCTCTAACCTACGAGCAGTACTTC
cdr3_aa: CASSLPLTYEQYF

clone_size: few
d_call: NA
j_call: TRBJ2-7
v_call: TRBV4-1
cdr3_nt: TGCGCCAGCAGCCAACCCGGGACCCTCCGCGAGCAGTACTTC
cdr3_aa: CASSQPGTLREQYF

clone_size: NA
d_call: TRBD2
j_call: TRBJ2-1
v_call: TRBV20-1
cdr3_nt: TGCAGTGCTACCGCGGGAGACGTATATGAGCAGTTCTTC
cdr3_aa: CSATAGDVYEQFF